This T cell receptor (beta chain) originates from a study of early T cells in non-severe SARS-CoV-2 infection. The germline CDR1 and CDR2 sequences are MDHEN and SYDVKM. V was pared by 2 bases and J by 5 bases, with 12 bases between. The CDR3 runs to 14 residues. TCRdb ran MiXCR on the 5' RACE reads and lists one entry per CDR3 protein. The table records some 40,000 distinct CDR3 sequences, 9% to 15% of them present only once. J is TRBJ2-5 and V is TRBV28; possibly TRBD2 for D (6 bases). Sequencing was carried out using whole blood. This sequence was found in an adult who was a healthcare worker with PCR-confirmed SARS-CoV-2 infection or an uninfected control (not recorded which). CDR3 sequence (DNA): TGTGCCAGCAGTTTAACAGCTAGCGATGAGACCCAGTACTTC. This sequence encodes CASSLTASDETQYF.